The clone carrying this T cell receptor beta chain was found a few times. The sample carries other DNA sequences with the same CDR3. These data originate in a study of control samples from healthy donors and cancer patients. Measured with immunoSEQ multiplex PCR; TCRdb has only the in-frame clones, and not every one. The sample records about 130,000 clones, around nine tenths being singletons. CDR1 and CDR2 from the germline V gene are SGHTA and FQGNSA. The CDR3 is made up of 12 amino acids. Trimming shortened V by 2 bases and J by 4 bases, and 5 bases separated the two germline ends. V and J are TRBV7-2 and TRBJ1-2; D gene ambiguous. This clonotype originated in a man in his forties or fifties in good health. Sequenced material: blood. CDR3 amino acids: CASSLFGYGYTF. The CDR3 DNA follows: TGTGCCAGCAGCTTATTCGGCTATGGCTACACCTTC.